This T cell receptor beta chain was recorded in a study of T cells in localized non-small cell lung cancer. Data came from immunoSEQ multiplex PCR; TCRdb stores just in-frame clones and leaves some out. This sample yields 20,000 to 30,000 clones, of which 75% to 90% are seen a single time; over 11% belongs to the top ten. The ends were cut back, 7 bases at V and 8 bases at J, with 17 bases in the middle. This CDR3 contains 14 residues. From germline, CDR1 is LNHDA and CDR2 SQIVND (reference sequence). In regard to this clone: The antigen is not known.

Study-level results: As only one tumor region underwent sequencing, heterogeneity remains possible. Compared with tumor, uninvolved adjacent lung displayed greater T cell clonality, ranking highest overall. Adjacent lung tissue had a median about 60 of the top 100 clones found in the tumor.

The sequence came from a female donor aged 60 or older with stage II squamous cell lung carcinoma. V is TRBV19 and J is TRBJ1-4; D not resolved. This sample comprised peripheral blood, obtained before any cancer treatment. As DNA, the CDR3 is TGTGCCAGTACCGCACGGCGGAGGATCGAAAAACTGTTTTTT. Amino acids: CASTARRRIEKLFF.